This TCR beta chain was recovered during a study of control samples from healthy donors and cancer patients (dated by TCRdb to about 2020). This clone has a single count. The antigen it recognizes is unknown. Per-nucleotide qualities are absent, and no much larger clonotype sits a single base away. V is cut by 6 bases and J by 3 bases, and the space between the germline ends is 9 bases. The CDR1 and CDR2 encoded by the germline V gene (reference sequence) are DFQATT and SNEGSKA. The CDR3 runs 11 amino acids, cysteine and phenylalanine included. Of the read, only the CDR3 DNA is kept; its 33 bases are in frame from base 1. To prepare the library, the immunoSEQ multiplex PCR assay was applied. TCRdb's version of the immuneACCESS table is confined to in-frame rearrangements and falls short of the full clone set. An unresolved V gene accounts for under half of the shortfall where checked; the remainder is of unknown origin. The sample includes around 140,000 clones, with about nine tenths observed a single time. The ten largest clones add up to approximately 8% of the sample.

In this chain, TRBV20-1 is recombined with TRBJ2-7; the D segment cannot be called with confidence. The clonotype originates from a man aged 50-59 years with head and neck cancer. Sequenced input: PBMCs. The nucleotide sequence is TGCAGTGCAACAAGTCTCTACGAGCAGTACTTC. The resulting protein is CSATSLYEQYF.